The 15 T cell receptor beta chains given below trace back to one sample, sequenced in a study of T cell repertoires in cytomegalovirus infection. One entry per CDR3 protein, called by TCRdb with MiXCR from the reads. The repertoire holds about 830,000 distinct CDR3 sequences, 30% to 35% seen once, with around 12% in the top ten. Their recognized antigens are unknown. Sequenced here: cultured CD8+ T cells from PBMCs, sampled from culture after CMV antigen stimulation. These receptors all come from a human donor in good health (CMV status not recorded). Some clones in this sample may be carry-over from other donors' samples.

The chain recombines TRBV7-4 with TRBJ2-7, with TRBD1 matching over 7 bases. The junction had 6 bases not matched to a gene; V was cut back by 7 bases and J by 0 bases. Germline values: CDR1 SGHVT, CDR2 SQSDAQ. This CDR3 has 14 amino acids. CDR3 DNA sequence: TGTGCCAGCACTCGACAGGGCCGCTCCTACGAGCAGTACGTC. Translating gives CASTRQGRSYEQYV.

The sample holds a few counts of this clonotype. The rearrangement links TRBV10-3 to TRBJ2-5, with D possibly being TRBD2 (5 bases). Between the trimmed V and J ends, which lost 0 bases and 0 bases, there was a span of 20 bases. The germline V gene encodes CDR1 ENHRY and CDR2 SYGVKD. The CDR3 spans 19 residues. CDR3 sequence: CAISESWGAAAPYQETQYF. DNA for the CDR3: TGTGCCATCAGTGAGTCATGGGGAGCGGCAGCCCCGTACCAAGAGACCCAGTACTTC.

The chain's CDR3 is CASRTGPLNYNEQFF. CDR3 coding DNA: TGTGCCAGCCGTACAGGGCCCCTTAATTACAATGAGCAGTTCTTC. This sequence joins TRBV6-5 and TRBJ2-1, with a weak D call TRBD1 (6 bases). The CDR3 runs 15 residues. In germline, CDR1 is MNHEY, CDR2 SVGAGI. Trimming pared 8 bases from V and 4 bases from J, leaving 18 bases between.

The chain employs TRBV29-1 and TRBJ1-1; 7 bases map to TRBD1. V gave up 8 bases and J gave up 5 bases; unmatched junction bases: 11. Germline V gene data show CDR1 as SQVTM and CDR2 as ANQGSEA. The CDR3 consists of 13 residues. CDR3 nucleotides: TGCAGCAGTCGTCAGGGGGTTGGGACTGAAGCTTTCTTT. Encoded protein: CSSRQGVGTEAFF.

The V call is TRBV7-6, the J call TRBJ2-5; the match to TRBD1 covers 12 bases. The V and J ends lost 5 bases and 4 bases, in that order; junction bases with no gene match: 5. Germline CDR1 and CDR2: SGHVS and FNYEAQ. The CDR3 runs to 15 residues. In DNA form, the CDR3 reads TGTGCCAGCAGCAGCCGGGACAGGGGGCGAGAGACCCAGTACTTC. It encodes CASSSRDRGRETQYF.

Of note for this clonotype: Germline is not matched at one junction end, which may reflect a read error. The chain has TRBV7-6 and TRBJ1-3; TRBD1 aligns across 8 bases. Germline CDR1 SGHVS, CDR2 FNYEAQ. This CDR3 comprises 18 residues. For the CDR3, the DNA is TGTGCCAACAGCTTAGGACAGGGCACCGACGCGTCTGGAAACACCATATATTTT. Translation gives CANSLGQGTDASGNTIYF. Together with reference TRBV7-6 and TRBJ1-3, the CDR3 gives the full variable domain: GAGVSQSPRYKVTKRGQDVALRCDPISGHVSLYWYRQALGQGPEFLTYFNYEAQQDKSGLPNDRFSAERPEGSISTLTIQRTEQRDSAMYRCANSLGQGTDASGNTIYFGEGSWLTVV.

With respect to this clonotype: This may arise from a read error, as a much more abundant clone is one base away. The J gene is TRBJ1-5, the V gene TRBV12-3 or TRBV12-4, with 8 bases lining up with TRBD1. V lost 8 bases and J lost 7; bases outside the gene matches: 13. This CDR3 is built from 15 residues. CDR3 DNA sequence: TGTGCCAGCTCTGCACAGGGGGGATTGGGACAGCCCCAGCATTTT. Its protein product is CASSAQGGLGQPQHF.

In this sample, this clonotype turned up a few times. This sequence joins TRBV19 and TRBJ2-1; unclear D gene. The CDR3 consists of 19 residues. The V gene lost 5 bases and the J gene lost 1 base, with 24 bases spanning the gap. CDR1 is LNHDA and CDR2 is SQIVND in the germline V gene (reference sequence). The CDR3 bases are TGTGCCAGTAGTCGCGAGGATGGGCCAGAAATGATTTCCTACAATGAGCAGTTCTTC. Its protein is CASSREDGPEMISYNEQFF.

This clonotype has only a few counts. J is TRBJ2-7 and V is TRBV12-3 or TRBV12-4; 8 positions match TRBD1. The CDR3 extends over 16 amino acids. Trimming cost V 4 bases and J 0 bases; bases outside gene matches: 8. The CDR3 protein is CASSYSTGVSSYEQYF. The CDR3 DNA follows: TGTGCCAGCAGTTACTCGACAGGGGTAAGCTCCTACGAGCAGTACTTC.

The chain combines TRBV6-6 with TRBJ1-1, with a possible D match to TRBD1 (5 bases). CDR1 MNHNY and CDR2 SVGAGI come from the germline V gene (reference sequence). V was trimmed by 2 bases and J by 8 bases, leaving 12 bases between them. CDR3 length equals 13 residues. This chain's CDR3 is CASSYIGTEEAFF. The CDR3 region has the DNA TGTGCCAGCAGTTACATCGGGACCGAAGAAGCTTTCTTT.

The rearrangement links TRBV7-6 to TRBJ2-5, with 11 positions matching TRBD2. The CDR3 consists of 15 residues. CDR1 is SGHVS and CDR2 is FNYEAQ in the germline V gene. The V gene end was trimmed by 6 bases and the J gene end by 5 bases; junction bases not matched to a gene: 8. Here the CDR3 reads CASREIAGGQETQYF. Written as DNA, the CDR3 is TGTGCCAGCAGGGAAATAGCGGGGGGGCAGGAGACCCAGTACTTC.

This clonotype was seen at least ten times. CDR3 amino acids: CASSLVWVPTGELFF. The CDR3 DNA reads as TGTGCCAGCAGCTTAGTTTGGGTTCCCACCGGGGAGCTGTTTTTT. This chain uses TRBV7-9 with TRBJ2-2; D unresolved. V lost 1 base to trimming and J lost 4 bases, with 10 bases between them. The CDR3 extends over 15 amino acids. Germline loops: CDR1 SEHNR, CDR2 FQNEAQ (reference sequence).

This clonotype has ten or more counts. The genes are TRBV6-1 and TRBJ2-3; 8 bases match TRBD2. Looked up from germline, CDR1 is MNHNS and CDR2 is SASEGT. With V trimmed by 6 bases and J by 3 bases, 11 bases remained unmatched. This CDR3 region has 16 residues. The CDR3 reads CASSHGGGFRTDTQYF. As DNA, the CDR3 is TGTGCCAGCAGCCACGGGGGGGGGTTTCGGACAGATACGCAGTATTTT.

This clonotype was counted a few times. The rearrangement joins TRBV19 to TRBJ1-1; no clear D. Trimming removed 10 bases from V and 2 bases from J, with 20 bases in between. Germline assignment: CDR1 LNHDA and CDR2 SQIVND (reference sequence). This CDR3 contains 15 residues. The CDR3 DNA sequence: TGTGCCACCAGTAGAAGGGAAGGCCCCAACACTGAAGCTTTCTTT. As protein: CATSRREGPNTEAFF.

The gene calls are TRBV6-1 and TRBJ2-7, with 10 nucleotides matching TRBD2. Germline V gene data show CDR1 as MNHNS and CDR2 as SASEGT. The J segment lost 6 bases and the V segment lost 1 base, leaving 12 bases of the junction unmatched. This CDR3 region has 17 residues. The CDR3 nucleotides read TGTGCCAGCAGTGAAGGGGCTTGGCTAGCGGGGGCGGCCGAGCAGTACTTC. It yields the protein CASSEGAWLAGAAEQYF.